The rows below give T cell receptor beta chains drawn from one sample of a study of shared clonotypes between healthy human individuals. The method was immunoSEQ multiplex PCR; TCRdb's version includes in-frame clones alone and lacks a portion of them. This table has about 2 million clones, roughly 94% appearing once. Sequencing used naive CD8+ T cells sorted from blood. Receptors were obtained from a young man in good health. The CDR3 runs from the conserved cysteine through the conserved F or W. D genes are given only for firm matches. Clone size, where shown, is once, few, many, or a class for clones that have expanded.

clone size,J gene,D gene,V gene,CDR3 DNA,CDR3 protein
once,TRBJ2-7,NA,TRBV29-1,TGCAGCGTTGAAGAGGGGCCGAGCTCCTACGAGCAGTACTTC,CSVEEGPSSYEQYF
once,TRBJ2-5,NA,TRBV5-4,TGTGCCAGCAGCTTGTTGGACAACCAAGAGACCCAGTACTTC,CASSLLDNQETQYF
NA,TRBJ2-6,NA,TRBV9,TGTGCCAGCAGTGCCCCAGGGACGGGGGCCAACGTCCTGACTTTC,CASSAPGTGANVLTF
NA,TRBJ1-1,NA,TRBV9,TGTGCCAGCAGCTCAAACCCCGGACGGCCTATGAACACTGAAGCTTTCTTT,CASSSNPGRPMNTEAFF
NA,TRBJ2-5,NA,TRBV5-6,TGTGCCAGCAGCTTGGTAGGGTATCAAGAGACCCAGTACTTC,CASSLVGYQETQYF
once,TRBJ2-5,TRBD1,TRBV27,TGTGCCAGCAGGACAGGGGACGCAAAAGAGACCCAGTACTTC,CASRTGDAKETQYF
NA,TRBJ2-7,NA,TRBV6-5,TGTGCCAGCGCCCCTGAGATTGCCAACTACGAGCAGTACTTC,CASAPEIANYEQYF
NA,TRBJ2-5,NA,TRBV9,TGTGCCAGCAGCGTCACTAGCTACGGAGAGACCCAGTACTTC,CASSVTSYGETQYF
NA,TRBJ2-7,NA,TRBV11-2,TGTGCCAGCAGCTTAGTCACGGAGAGCTCCTACGAGCAGTACTTC,CASSLVTESSYEQYF
once,TRBJ2-7,TRBD2,TRBV6-5,TGTGCCAGCAGTTACGTAGCGGGAGGGTCCTACGAGCAGTACTTC,CASSYVAGGSYEQYF
once,TRBJ2-7,TRBD1,TRBV7-9,TGTGCCAGCAGCCAAGGACAGGGTGGATACGAGCAGTACTTC,CASSQGQGGYEQYF
NA,TRBJ2-7,NA,TRBV7-9,TGTGCCCTCAAGGGGAACAAGTCCTCCTACGAGCAGTACTTC,CALKGNKSSYEQYF
NA,TRBJ2-5,NA,TRBV7-9,TGTGCCAGCACCCCGAGAGGGGTTGTGGAGACCCAGTACTTC,CASTPRGVVETQYF
NA,TRBJ1-1,NA,TRBV27,TGTGCCAGCAGTCAGGGGAGGAACACTGAAGCTTTCTTT,CASSQGRNTEAFF
NA,TRBJ2-5,TRBD1,TRBV27,TGTGCCAGCTCAGTTAGGTGGGACAGACAAGAGACCCAGTACTTC,CASSVRWDRQETQYF
NA,TRBJ1-1,NA,TRBV28,TGTGCCAGCACGTATCAAGGCGCCCGGGAGAACACTGAAGCTTTCTTT,CASTYQGARENTEAFF
NA,TRBJ1-5,NA,TRBV6-9,TGTGCCAGCAGCCAGGCCCAGGGTCCTCCTCAGCCCCAGCATTTT,CASSQAQGPPQPQHF
NA,TRBJ2-7,NA,TRBV9,TGTGCCAGCAGCGTAGCTGGAACGGGATACGAGCAGTACTTC,CASSVAGTGYEQYF
NA,TRBJ1-2,NA,TRBV6-8,TGTGCCAGCAGGCAACGGATCCCCTATGGCTACACCTTC,CASRQRIPYGYTF
NA,TRBJ2-7,TRBD2,TRBV25-1,TGTGCCAGCAGTGAGTCCTGGGGCAGCGGGGGGTACGAGCAGTACTTC,CASSESWGSGGYEQYF
NA,TRBJ2-1,TRBD1,TRBV7-9,TGTGCCAGCAGCTTAGGAGGGACAGCTTACAATGAGCAGTTCTTC,CASSLGGTAYNEQFF
NA,TRBJ2-7,NA,TRBV4-3,TGCGCCAGCAGCCAAGGGGTAGCGGTGTCCTACGAGCAGTACTTC,CASSQGVAVSYEQYF
NA,TRBJ2-2,NA,TRBV7-9,TGTGCCAGCAGCCCCGGTCTAGCAGTGAACACCGGGGAGCTGTTTTTT,CASSPGLAVNTGELFF
NA,TRBJ1-5,NA,TRBV15,TGTGCCACCAGCAGAGACAGGGGCAATCAGCCCCAGCATTTT,CATSRDRGNQPQHF
NA,TRBJ2-5,NA,TRBV11-2,TGTGCCAGCAGGGGGGGCAGGCAAGAGACCCAGTACTTC,CASRGGRQETQYF
NA,TRBJ1-1,TRBD1,TRBV5-4,TGTGCCAGCAGCTTTCAGGGGGCGAACACTGAAGCTTTCTTT,CASSFQGANTEAFF
NA,TRBJ2-2,NA,TRBV7-7,TGTGCTGGCAGCTGGGGCAGGGCGAACACCGGGGAGCTGTTTTTT,CAGSWGRANTGELFF
NA,TRBJ2-3,NA,TRBV30,TGTGCCTGGAGTAATGGGGGCACAGATACGCAGTATTTT,CAWSNGGTDTQYF
once,TRBJ2-1,TRBD2,TRBV7-8,TGTGCCAGCAGCAGGGGACTAGCGGGAGGGATGGATGAGCAGTTCTTC,CASSRGLAGGMDEQFF
NA,TRBJ2-3,TRBD2,TRBV9,TGTGCCAGCAGCGATAGCGGCGGGAGTCCCGCGGATACGCAGTATTTT,CASSDSGGSPADTQYF
NA,TRBJ1-6,NA,TRBV11-2,TGTGCCAGCAGTGAGGGGACATCGCATTCCTATAATTCACCCCTCCACTTT,CASSEGTSHSYNSPLHF
NA,TRBJ1-2,NA,TRBV19,TGTGCCAGTAGTATAGAGGGGGGATATGATGGCTACACCTTC,CASSIEGGYDGYTF
once,TRBJ1-1,NA,TRBV5-1,TGCGCCAGCAGCTTGACGGGGCCTTGGGATGAAGCTTTCTTT,CASSLTGPWDEAFF
NA,TRBJ2-1,TRBD1,TRBV9,TGTGCCAGCAGCCCCCGGGACAGAAGCTCCTACAATGAGCAGTTCTTC,CASSPRDRSSYNEQFF
NA,TRBJ2-7,TRBD2,TRBV7-9,TGTGCCAGCAGCCCCGGATTGGGGGGGTACGAGCAGTACTTC,CASSPGLGGYEQYF
NA,TRBJ2-3,TRBD2,TRBV5-4,TGTGCCAGCAGCTTGGCGGGAGGGGCCCCGGATACGCAGTATTTT,CASSLAGGAPDTQYF
NA,TRBJ1-1,NA,TRBV11-2,TGTGCCAGCAGCCCACCAAACACTGAAGCTTTCTTT,CASSPPNTEAFF
NA,TRBJ2-7,TRBD2,TRBV6-5,TGTGCCAGCAGTCCAGGACTAGCGGGATACGAGCAGTACTTC,CASSPGLAGYEQYF
once,TRBJ2-7,NA,TRBV4-3,TGCGCCAGCAGCCAAGATCTGGGAATCTACGAGCAGTACTTC,CASSQDLGIYEQYF
NA,TRBJ1-1,NA,TRBV11-1,TGTGCCAGCAGCTTAGGCAGCCATCGTGAAGCTTTCTTT,CASSLGSHREAFF
NA,TRBJ2-7,TRBD1,TRBV4-2,TGTGCCAGCAGCTTCGGACGGGACAGCTCCTACGAGCAGTACTTC,CASSFGRDSSYEQYF
NA,TRBJ2-1,NA,TRBV15,TGTGCCACCAACCCCCTGAGTGGGGCCGGCCTTGGGCAGTTCTTC,CATNPLSGAGLGQFF
NA,TRBJ1-1,NA,TRBV19,TGTGCCAGTAGTATAGTGGGACTGCTGAACACTGAAGCTTTCTTT,CASSIVGLLNTEAFF
NA,TRBJ2-3,NA,TRBV4-1,TGCGCCAGCAGCCAGGGGCTTCGTGGAGATACGCAGTATTTT,CASSQGLRGDTQYF
NA,TRBJ1-1,NA,TRBV2,TGTGCCAGCAGTGATTCCGGTGAAGCTTTCTTT,CASSDSGEAFF
once,TRBJ1-1,NA,TRBV28,TGTGCCAGCAGTTTCCTCGAGGGGAACACTGAAGCTTTCTTT,CASSFLEGNTEAFF
NA,TRBJ1-1,NA,TRBV7-2,TGTGCCAGCAGCTTTGTGGAGAACACTGAAGCTTTCTTT,CASSFVENTEAFF
NA,TRBJ2-3,TRBD1,TRBV7-3,TGTGCCAGCAGCTTATCCGACAGGGGGGCAGATACGCAGTATTTT,CASSLSDRGADTQYF
NA,TRBJ2-7,NA,TRBV7-9,TGTGCCAGCAGCCCTACCCTGTGGGGGGATCCCTACGAGCAGTACTTC,CASSPTLWGDPYEQYF
NA,TRBJ2-3,NA,TRBV28,TGTGCCAGCAGTTATATCGAACTCACAGATACGCAGTATTTT,CASSYIELTDTQYF
once,TRBJ1-5,NA,TRBV4-1,TGCGCCAGCAGCCAAGATTGGGGGGTAAGCAATCAGCCCCAGCATTTT,CASSQDWGVSNQPQHF
NA,TRBJ2-7,NA,TRBV4-1,TGCGCCAGCAGCCAAGTCCTCTCCTACGAGCAGTACTTC,CASSQVLSYEQYF
NA,TRBJ2-3,NA,TRBV13,TGTGCCAGCAGCTTACAGGGGACAGATACGCAGTATTTT,CASSLQGTDTQYF
NA,TRBJ1-3,NA,TRBV2,TGTGCCAGCGGTGACCAAGTGAACACCATATATTTT,CASGDQVNTIYF
NA,TRBJ2-4,NA,TRBV7-9,TGTGCCAGCAGCCGAGATCCCGCAAAGGACATTCAGTACTTC,CASSRDPAKDIQYF